Each of the 2 T cell receptor beta chains below was sequenced from the same sample in a study of blood T cell repertoires in COVID-19. Using immunoSEQ multiplex PCR, the repertoire was profiled, and TCRdb retains in-frame clones only, with some absent. The table lists around 450,000 clones, roughly 87% of them singletons. Sequenced: PBMCs or T cells enriched from blood (not recorded which). These receptors originate from a young man who had recovered from COVID-19.

The rearrangement links TRBV9 to TRBJ2-7; a possible D gene is TRBD1 (6 bases). CDR1 SGDLS and CDR2 YYNGEE come from the germline V gene. Trimming stripped 4 bases from V and 2 bases from J, with 10 bases between. This CDR3 region has 13 residues. As DNA, the CDR3 is TGTGCCAGCAGCCGGGACACCACCTACGAGCAGTACTTC. Amino acid sequence: CASSRDTTYEQYF.

The rearrangement links TRBV5-4 to TRBJ2-3; 7 positions agree with TRBD2. V gave up 0 bases and J gave up 3 bases; unmatched junction bases: 7. The germline V gene encodes CDR1 SGHNT and CDR2 YYREEE (reference sequence). The CDR3 has 16 residues. The CDR3 sequence is CASSLVAGLQTDTQYF. The CDR3 nucleotides read TGTGCCAGCAGCTTGGTAGCGGGCCTTCAAACAGATACGCAGTATTTT.